This T cell receptor (beta chain) appears in the sequencing data of a study of OX40 agonist ivuxolimab in advanced cancers. The overall study: Prior therapy, whether anti-PD-1, anti-PD-L1 or anti-CTLA-4, was allowed, and 30% to 40% had some.

Germline V gene data show CDR1 as SGHRS and CDR2 as YFSETQ. V shed 0 bases and J shed 6 bases, with 15 bases lying between them. The CDR3 length is 15 residues. Study-level results: Expanded clones were, on average, more numerous in CD8+ T cells than in CD4+.

Repertoires were generated with immunoSEQ multiplex PCR, while TCRdb's copy carries only in-frame clones and drops some. The table has tens of thousands of clones, about 87% seen once. This clone was counted many times. Its antigen is as yet unknown. The receptor was isolated from an adult with an advanced solid tumor such as melanoma, head and neck, liver or kidney cancer. The rearrangement links TRBV5-1 to TRBJ1-2; possible D gene TRBD1, 6 bases. The sequenced sample was CD4+ or CD8+ T cells sorted from blood, obtained in a trial of the OX40 agonist ivuxolimab. The CDR3 region has the DNA TGCGCCAGCAGCTTGGAGCAGGGGTGGGTTGATGGCTACACCTTC. This sequence encodes CASSLEQGWVDGYTF. Variable domain in full (rest from reference TRBV5-1 and TRBJ1-2): KAGVTQTPRYLIKTRGQQVTLSCSPISGHRSVSWYQQTPGQGLQFLFEYFSETQRNKGNFPGRFSGRQFSNSRSEMNVSTLELGDSALYLCASSLEQGWVDGYTFGSGTRLTVV.